This T cell receptor beta chain stems from a study of response to subunit inactivated influenza vaccine. TCRdb itself ran the RT-PCR reads through MiXCR, one entry per CDR3 protein. The sample gives hundreds of thousands of distinct CDR3 sequences, about 11% of which show up once; approximately 10% is in the top ten. V lost 6 bases, J lost 0 bases, and 9 bases lay in between. This CDR3 has 15 amino acids. Germline V lookup: CDR1 SGHAT, CDR2 FQNNGV. The same data also contributed to another study, on T cells expressing NK-cell markers. As that study records: With UMIs, 5'RACE template switching was used to make TCR beta cDNA. In several donors, dominant clonotypes made up about 25-60.1% of CD3+CD56-NKG2C+ cells.

The sample was PBMCs from blood, taken on the day of vaccination. This clonotype originated in a man aged 50-60 years who received an inactivated influenza vaccine. The chain employs TRBV11-2 and TRBJ2-6, with D hard to call. CDR3 nucleotides: TGTGCCAGCAGACCCCCGAGCTCTGGGGCCAACGTCCTGACTTTC. This sequence encodes CASRPPSSGANVLTF.